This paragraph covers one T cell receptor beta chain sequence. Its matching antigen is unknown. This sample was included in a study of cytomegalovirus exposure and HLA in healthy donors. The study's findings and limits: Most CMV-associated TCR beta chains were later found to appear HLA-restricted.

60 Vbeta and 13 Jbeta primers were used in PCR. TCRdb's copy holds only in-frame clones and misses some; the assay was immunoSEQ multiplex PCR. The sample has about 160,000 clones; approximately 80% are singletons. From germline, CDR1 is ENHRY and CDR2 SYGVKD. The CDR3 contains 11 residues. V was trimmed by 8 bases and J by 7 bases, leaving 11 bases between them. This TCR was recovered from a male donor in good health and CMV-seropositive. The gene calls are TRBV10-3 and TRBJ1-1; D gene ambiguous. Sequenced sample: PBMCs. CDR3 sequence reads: CAIASRVEAFF. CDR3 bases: TGTGCCATCGCATCGAGAGTTGAAGCTTTCTTT.